This is a list of T cell receptor beta chains from one sample in a study of cytomegalovirus exposure and HLA in healthy donors. Using immunoSEQ multiplex PCR, the repertoire was profiled, and TCRdb retains in-frame clones only, with some absent. The sample shows 150,000 to 200,000 clones, roughly 81% of them seen only once. Sequences were obtained from PBMCs. Receptors originate from a young woman in good health and CMV-seropositive. Both conserved end residues are part of each CDR3. A D gene is named only where the DNA matches it firmly. Clone size appears in some rows only: once, few, many, or a class for an expanded clone.

D: TRBD2
V: TRBV4-2
J: TRBJ2-3
size: -
CDR3: CASSQDRGLAGGPKYTDTQYF
DNA: TGTGCCAGCAGCCAAGATCGAGGACTAGCGGGGGGCCCCAAATACACAGATACGCAGTATTTT

D: TRBD1
V: TRBV19
J: TRBJ1-6
size: -
CDR3: CASSTTGEGSPLHF
DNA: TGTGCCAGTAGTACGACAGGGGAAGGTTCACCCCTCCACTTT

D: TRBD2
V: TRBV27
J: TRBJ2-2
size: -
CDR3: CASRIAGGSGELFF
DNA: TGTGCCAGCAGAATAGCGGGGGGCTCCGGGGAGCTGTTTTTT

D: TRBD1
V: TRBV10-1
J: TRBJ1-1
size: once
CDR3: CASSTGAEAFF
DNA: TGCGCCAGCAGCACAGGGGCTGAAGCTTTCTTT

D: TRBD1
V: TRBV4-1
J: TRBJ1-6
size: -
CDR3: CASREGQAYSYNSPLHF
DNA: TGCGCCAGCAGGGAAGGACAGGCCTACTCCTATAATTCACCCCTCCACTTT

D: -
V: TRBV9
J: TRBJ2-3
size: -
CDR3: CASSVATYTDTQYF
DNA: TGTGCCAGCAGCGTAGCTACCTACACAGATACGCAGTATTTT

D: -
V: TRBV5-1
J: TRBJ1-3
size: -
CDR3: CASSLEWADRNTIYF
DNA: TGCGCCAGCAGCTTGGAATGGGCGGACAGAAACACCATATATTTT

D: -
V: TRBV10-2
J: TRBJ2-6
size: -
CDR3: CASSGANGLTF
DNA: TGCGCCAGCTCTGGGGCCAACGGCCTGACTTTC

D: TRBD1
V: TRBV2
J: TRBJ2-1
size: -
CDR3: CASSEGGTDFNPLAEFF
DNA: TGTGCCAGCAGTGAAGGGGGGACAGACTTTAACCCTCTCGCGGAGTTCTTC

D: TRBD1
V: TRBV5-5
J: TRBJ2-7
size: -
CDR3: CASSLARTGRYEQYF
DNA: TGTGCCAGCAGCTTGGCCCGGACAGGGCGCTACGAGCAGTACTTC

D: -
V: TRBV5-4
J: TRBJ2-3
size: -
CDR3: CASSLVTDTQYF
DNA: TGTGCCAGCAGCTTGGTAACAGATACGCAGTATTTT

D: TRBD2
V: TRBV30
J: TRBJ2-5
size: -
CDR3: CAWGSGYKTQYF
DNA: TGTGCCTGGGGTAGCGGGTACAAGACCCAGTACTTC

D: -
V: TRBV12-5
J: TRBJ1-1
size: -
CDR3: CASAVSTSTEAFF
DNA: TGTGCTAGTGCCGTTTCCACGAGCACTGAAGCTTTCTTT

D: -
V: TRBV9
J: TRBJ1-3
size: -
CDR3: CASSVEGDGNTIYF
DNA: TGTGCCAGCAGCGTAGAGGGGGATGGAAACACCATATATTTT

D: -
V: TRBV10-2
J: TRBJ2-5
size: -
CDR3: CASSEGRSGSLLETQYF
DNA: TGCGCCAGCAGTGAAGGGAGGTCAGGGTCTCTTCTGGAGACCCAGTACTTC

D: -
V: TRBV7-2
J: TRBJ1-1
size: -
CDR3: CASTGYTEAFF
DNA: TGTGCCTCAACAGGGTACACTGAAGCTTTCTTT

D: TRBD1
V: TRBV29-1
J: TRBJ1-1
size: -
CDR3: CSAGPQGPDTEAFF
DNA: TGCAGCGCTGGGCCACAGGGGCCGGACACTGAAGCTTTCTTT

D: -
V: TRBV5-8
J: TRBJ2-7
size: -
CDR3: CASSLPPAGTYEQYF
DNA: TGTGCCAGCAGCCTCCCCCCCGCGGGTACCTACGAGCAGTACTTC

D: -
V: TRBV10-3
J: TRBJ1-2
size: -
CDR3: CAITDRSSNYGYTF
DNA: TGTGCCATCACCGACAGAAGCTCTAACTATGGCTACACCTTC

D: TRBD1
V: TRBV28
J: TRBJ1-5
size: once
CDR3: CASSSSGGRLNQPQHF
DNA: TGTGCCAGCAGTTCCTCAGGGGGAAGGCTTAATCAGCCCCAGCATTTT

D: TRBD1
V: TRBV11-2
J: TRBJ1-5
size: -
CDR3: CASSLEGQAYQPQHF
DNA: TGTGCCAGCAGCTTAGAGGGACAGGCCTATCAGCCCCAGCATTTT

D: -
V: TRBV29-1
J: TRBJ1-2
size: -
CDR3: CSVEGRGRAYGYTF
DNA: TGCAGCGTTGAAGGGCGAGGGAGGGCCTATGGCTACACCTTC

D: TRBD2
V: TRBV5-1
J: TRBJ2-3
size: -
CDR3: CASSIAGRSTDTQYF
DNA: TGCGCCAGCAGCATAGCGGGGAGAAGCACAGATACGCAGTATTTT

D: -
V: TRBV2
J: TRBJ1-6
size: -
CDR3: CASSRRTENSPLHF
DNA: TGTGCCAGCAGTCGAAGAACAGAAAATTCACCCCTCCACTTT

D: -
V: TRBV19
J: TRBJ1-4
size: -
CDR3: CASSITGGGKLFF
DNA: TGTGCCAGTAGTATAACGGGGGGCGGTAAACTGTTTTTT

D: TRBD2
V: TRBV19
J: TRBJ2-3
size: -
CDR3: CASRKLAGDLADTQYF
DNA: TGTGCCAGTAGAAAGTTAGCGGGGGATTTGGCAGATACGCAGTATTTT

D: -
V: TRBV4-2
J: TRBJ2-6
size: -
CDR3: CASSQDQRSAGANVLTF
DNA: TGTGCCAGCAGCCAAGATCAGCGATCGGCTGGGGCCAACGTCCTGACTTTC

D: -
V: TRBV15
J: TRBJ1-5
size: -
CDR3: CATSSGSEVGPQHF
DNA: TGTGCCACCAGCTCCGGGAGCGAAGTGGGGCCCCAGCATTTT

D: TRBD1
V: TRBV5-1
J: TRBJ1-2
size: -
CDR3: CASSLGQGDGYTF
DNA: TGCGCCAGCAGCCTGGGACAGGGAGATGGCTACACCTTC

D: TRBD1
V: TRBV7-9
J: TRBJ2-2
size: -
CDR3: CASSLRQGVSGELFF
DNA: TGTGCCAGCAGCTTACGGCAGGGGGTCTCCGGGGAGCTGTTTTTT

D: TRBD1
V: TRBV19
J: TRBJ1-1
size: -
CDR3: CASRDRSHTEAFF
DNA: TGTGCCAGTAGGGACAGGAGCCACACTGAAGCTTTCTTT

D: -
V: TRBV19
J: TRBJ1-1
size: -
CDR3: CASSLGTGWTNTEAFF
DNA: TGTGCCAGTAGTCTCGGAACAGGGTGGACGAACACTGAAGCTTTCTTT

D: TRBD1
V: TRBV9
J: TRBJ2-2
size: -
CDR3: CASSTRGTANTGELFF
DNA: TGTGCCAGCAGCACGAGGGGGACAGCGAACACCGGGGAGCTGTTTTTT

D: -
V: TRBV18
J: TRBJ2-7
size: -
CDR3: CASSPQGVRVSGYYEQYF
DNA: TGTGCCAGCTCACCACAAGGGGTTAGGGTTAGCGGCTATTACGAGCAGTACTTC

D: -
V: TRBV4-2
J: TRBJ2-3
size: -
CDR3: CASSQRLVTDTQYF
DNA: TGTGCCAGCAGCCAGCGACTCGTCACAGATACGCAGTATTTT

D: -
V: TRBV6-5
J: TRBJ2-5
size: -
CDR3: CASSYSPAGAQETQYF
DNA: TGTGCCAGCAGTTACTCACCAGCGGGTGCTCAAGAGACCCAGTACTTC

D: TRBD1
V: TRBV11-2
J: TRBJ2-7
size: -
CDR3: CASSWGTGGAYEQYF
DNA: TGTGCCAGCAGCTGGGGGACAGGGGGCGCCTACGAGCAGTACTTC

D: TRBD2
V: TRBV5-4
J: TRBJ2-1
size: -
CDR3: CASSSPNGGIYNEQFF
DNA: TGTGCCAGCAGCTCCCCCAACGGGGGGATATACAATGAGCAGTTCTTC

D: -
V: TRBV27
J: TRBJ2-7
size: -
CDR3: CASSSNSADPTEQYF
DNA: TGTGCCAGCAGTTCTAATAGCGCCGACCCTACCGAGCAGTACTTC

D: -
V: TRBV4-3
J: TRBJ2-1
size: -
CDR3: CASSQDPRGENEQFF
DNA: TGCGCCAGCAGCCAAGACCCCAGGGGTGAAAATGAGCAGTTCTTC

D: -
V: TRBV4-1
J: TRBJ2-4
size: -
CDR3: CASSADTGRAKNIQYF
DNA: TGCGCCAGCAGCGCTGATACGGGGAGGGCCAAAAACATTCAGTACTTC